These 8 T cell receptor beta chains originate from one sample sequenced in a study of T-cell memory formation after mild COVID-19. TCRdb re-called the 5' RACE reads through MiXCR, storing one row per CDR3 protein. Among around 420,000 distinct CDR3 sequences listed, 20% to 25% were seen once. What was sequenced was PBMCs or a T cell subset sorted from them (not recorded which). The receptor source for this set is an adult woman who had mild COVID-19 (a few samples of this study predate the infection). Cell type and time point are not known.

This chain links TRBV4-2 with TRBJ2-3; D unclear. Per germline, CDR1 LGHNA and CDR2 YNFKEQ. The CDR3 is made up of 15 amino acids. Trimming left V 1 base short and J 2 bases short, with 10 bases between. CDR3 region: CASSQVGGPTDTQYF. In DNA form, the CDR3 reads TGTGCCAGCAGCCAAGTGGGCGGTCCCACAGATACGCAGTATTTT.

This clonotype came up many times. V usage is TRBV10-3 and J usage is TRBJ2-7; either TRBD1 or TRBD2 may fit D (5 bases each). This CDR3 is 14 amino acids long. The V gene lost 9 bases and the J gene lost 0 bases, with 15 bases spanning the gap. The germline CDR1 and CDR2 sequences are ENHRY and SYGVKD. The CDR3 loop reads CAIWDGISSYEQYF. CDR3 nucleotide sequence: TGTGCCATATGGGACGGTATTAGCTCCTACGAGCAGTACTTC.

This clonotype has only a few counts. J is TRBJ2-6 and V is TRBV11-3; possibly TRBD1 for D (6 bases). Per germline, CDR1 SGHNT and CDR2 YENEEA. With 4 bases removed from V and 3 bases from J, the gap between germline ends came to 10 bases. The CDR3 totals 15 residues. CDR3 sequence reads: CASSSQGDGANVLTF. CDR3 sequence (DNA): TGTGCCAGCAGCTCACAGGGAGATGGGGCCAACGTCCTGACTTTC.

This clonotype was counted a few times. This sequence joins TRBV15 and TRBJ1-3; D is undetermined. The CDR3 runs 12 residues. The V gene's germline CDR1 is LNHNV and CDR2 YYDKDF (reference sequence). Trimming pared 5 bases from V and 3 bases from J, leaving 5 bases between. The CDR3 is CATSPVGNTIYF. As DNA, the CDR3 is TGTGCCACCAGCCCAGTTGGAAACACCATATATTTT. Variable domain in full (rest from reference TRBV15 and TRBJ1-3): DAMVIQNPRYQVTQFGKPVTLSCSQTLNHNVMYWYQQKSSQAPKLLFHYYDKDFNNEADTPDNFQSRRPNTSFCFLDIRSPGLGDTAMYLCATSPVGNTIYFGEGSWLTVV.

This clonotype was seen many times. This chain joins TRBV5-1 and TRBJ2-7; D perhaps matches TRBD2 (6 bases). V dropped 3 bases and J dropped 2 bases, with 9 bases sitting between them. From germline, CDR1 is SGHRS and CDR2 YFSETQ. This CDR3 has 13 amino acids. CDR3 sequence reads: CASSYPGAYEQYF. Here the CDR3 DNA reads TGCGCCAGCAGCTACCCGGGGGCCTACGAGCAGTACTTC. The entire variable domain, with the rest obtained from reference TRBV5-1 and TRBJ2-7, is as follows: KAGVTQTPRYLIKTRGQQVTLSCSPISGHRSVSWYQQTPGQGLQFLFEYFSETQRNKGNFPGRFSGRQFSNSRSEMNVSTLELGDSALYLCASSYPGAYEQYFGPGTRLTVT.

CDR3 bases: TGTGCCAGCAGCCAAGATTCATGGGGAAATGAAAAACTGTTTTTT. Translation gives CASSQDSWGNEKLFF. The genes are TRBV4-2 and TRBJ1-4; D remains unclear. Trimming shortened V by 0 bases and J by 5 bases, and 10 bases separated the two germline ends. The CDR3 runs to 15 residues. The germline V gene encodes CDR1 LGHNA and CDR2 YNFKEQ.

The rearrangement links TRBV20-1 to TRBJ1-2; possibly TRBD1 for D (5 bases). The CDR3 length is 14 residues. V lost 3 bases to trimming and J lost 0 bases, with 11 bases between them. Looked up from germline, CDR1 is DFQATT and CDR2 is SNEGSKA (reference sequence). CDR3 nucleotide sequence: TGCAGTGCTAGTACCAGGGAAGCTAACTATGGCTACACCTTC. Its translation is CSASTREANYGYTF.

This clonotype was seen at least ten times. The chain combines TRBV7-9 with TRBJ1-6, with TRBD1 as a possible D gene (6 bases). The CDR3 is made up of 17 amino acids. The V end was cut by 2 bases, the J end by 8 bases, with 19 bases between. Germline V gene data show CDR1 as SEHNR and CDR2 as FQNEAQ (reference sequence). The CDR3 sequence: CASSLRGSGGAHSPLHF. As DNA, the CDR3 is TGTGCCAGCAGCTTAAGGGGGAGTGGGGGCGCACATTCACCCCTCCACTTT.